The 27 T cell receptor beta chains presented below share a single source sample, sequenced in a study of post-analysis software for immune sequencing data. Unique molecular identifiers were carried by the TCR beta cDNA libraries. In TCRdb, the PCR reads were re-called with MiXCR into one record per CDR3 protein. Among 160,000 or so distinct CDR3 sequences listed, around 34% were seen once. The specimen was blood, collected after autologous hematopoietic stem cell transplantation. The receptors were sampled from a girl between 5 and 17 years old with multiple sclerosis.

In this sample, this clonotype turned up once. The chain has TRBV12-3 or TRBV12-4 and TRBJ1-2, with 8 bases matching TRBD1. V lost 2 bases to trimming and J lost 6 bases; unmatched junction nucleotides: 5. The CDR3 spans 14 residues. The CDR3 DNA sequence: TGTGCCAGCAGTTTACAGGGGGCAAAAGATGGCTACACCTTC. Amino acids: CASSLQGAKDGYTF.

This clonotype was seen a handful of times. This chain connects TRBV9 to TRBJ2-1; TRBD1 agrees at 12 bases. With V trimmed by 2 bases and J by 8 bases, 5 bases remained unmatched. CDR3 size: 15 residues. Germline V gives CDR1 SGDLS, CDR2 YYNGEE. The CDR3 DNA sequence: TGTGCCAGCAGCGTCCGGGACAGGGGGCTGGATGAGCAGTTCTTC. Residues: CASSVRDRGLDEQFF.

This clonotype has more than one count but fewer than ten. The chain carries TRBV5-1 and TRBJ1-2; the D is unclear. Germline assignment: CDR1 SGHRS and CDR2 YFSETQ. This CDR3 spans 14 amino acids. V was shortened by 0 bases and J by 8 bases, with 14 bases between the two germline ends. DNA for the CDR3: TGCGCCAGCAGCTTGGCCGGCCCGGCGGAGGGCTACACCTTC. Its protein is CASSLAGPAEGYTF.

In the case of this clonotype: A single base separates this from a much larger clone, so it may be a read error. This chain uses TRBV29-1 with TRBJ2-1; D possibly corresponds to TRBD1 (6 bases). CDR3 length: 14 amino acids. Trimming cost V 3 bases and J 10 bases, with 19 bases left between them. Germline V gene data show CDR1 as SQVTM and CDR2 as ANQGSEA. The CDR3 reads CSVETGTSSYEQFF. The CDR3 nucleotides read TGCAGCGTTGAGACCGGGACAAGCTCCTACGAGCAGTTCTTC.

This chain joins TRBV19 and TRBJ2-1, with 7 bases aligning to TRBD2. The trim removed 6 bases at V and 3 bases at J, leaving 11 bases unmatched. The CDR3 is 16 residues long. Germline CDR1 LNHDA, CDR2 SQIVND (reference sequence). The CDR3 DNA reads as TGTGCCAGTAGCCCTGGTTGGGGCGGGGGCTACAATGAGCAGTTCTTC. Translated: CASSPGWGGGYNEQFF.

The gene calls are TRBV12-3 or TRBV12-4 and TRBJ2-1, with 7 nucleotides matching TRBD2. This CDR3 is built from 16 residues. V lost 4 bases, J lost 5 bases, and 11 bases stayed unmatched. CDR3 region: CASSWTRGGVDNEQFF. The CDR3 nucleotides read TGTGCCAGCAGTTGGACCCGCGGGGGTGTGGACAATGAGCAGTTCTTC.

The table lists this clonotype with many counts. The chain employs TRBV6-2 or TRBV6-3 and TRBJ2-5; 7 nucleotides agree with TRBD2. V was clipped by 0 bases and J by 5 bases; unmatched bases: 9. Germline lookup yields CDR1 MNHEY and CDR2 SVGEGT. The CDR3 is 16 residues long. The CDR3 DNA sequence: TGTGCCAGCAGTTACTCTTCCCAAGCGGGACCCGAGACCCAGTACTTC. It is translated as CASSYSSQAGPETQYF.

The chain carries TRBV20-1 and TRBJ2-1, with 14 positions matching TRBD2. After removal of 5 bases from V and 6 bases from J, the junction contained 9 bases not matched to a gene. The CDR3 is 16 amino acids. Germline V gene data show CDR1 as DFQATT and CDR2 as SNEGSKA (reference sequence). Here the CDR3 reads CSALGLAGEPRNEQFF. In nucleotides, the CDR3 is TGCAGTGCTCTGGGACTAGCGGGAGAGCCACGCAATGAGCAGTTCTTC.

This clonotype was seen a few times. V and J are TRBV10-2 and TRBJ2-1; TRBD2 matches 7 bases. The CDR3 extends over 18 amino acids. Trimming cost V 2 bases and J 9 bases; bases outside gene matches: 19. Germline lookup yields CDR1 WSHSY and CDR2 SAAADI. CDR3 amino acids: CASSEPLPRKRERVEQFF. The CDR3, as DNA: TGCGCCAGCAGTGAGCCTCTCCCCCGGAAGCGGGAAAGAGTTGAGCAGTTCTTC.

This clonotype has just a few counts. This chain uses TRBV24-1 with TRBJ1-2, with TRBD1 identical over 7 bases. The CDR3 consists of 20 residues. The germline CDR1 and CDR2 sequences are KGHDR and SFDVKD. The junction had 23 bases not matched to a gene; V was cut back by 5 bases and J by 3 bases. The DNA of the CDR3 is TGTGCCACCAGTGGAGGGGTTAACAGGGGCTTCGATCATAATTACTATGGCTACACCTTC. Protein: CATSGGVNRGFDHNYYGYTF.

The chain carries TRBV14 and TRBJ2-7; the D gene is possibly TRBD2 (5 bases). CDR3 length equals 15 residues. Trimming took off 4 bases at V and 2 bases at J, with 15 bases between the two ends. Per germline, CDR1 SGHDN and CDR2 FVKESK. The CDR3 is CASSLRGNGTYEQYF. CDR3 bases: TGTGCCAGCAGCCTCCGGGGTAACGGGACCTACGAGCAGTACTTC.

This clonotype was detected ten times or more. The V call is TRBV29-1, the J call TRBJ2-3, with TRBD2 matching over 13 bases. The ends lost 6 bases at V and 3 bases at J; junction bases unmatched: 9. The CDR3 is 16 amino acids. Per germline, CDR1 SQVTM and CDR2 ANQGSEA. CDR3 protein: CSVNPGLAGETDTQYF. The CDR3 DNA follows: TGCAGCGTCAACCCCGGACTAGCGGGAGAGACAGATACGCAGTATTTT.

This clonotype occurred many times. V usage is TRBV20-1 and J usage is TRBJ2-4, with TRBD2 as a possible D gene (6 bases). The CDR3 is 16 residues long. V was trimmed by 3 bases and J by 3 bases, leaving 18 bases between them. Germline CDR1 reads DFQATT; CDR2 reads SNEGSKA (reference sequence). CDR3 bases: TGCAGTGCTAGCCCCAGGAGCGGGTTAGGCAAAAACATTCAGTACTTC. Translation gives CSASPRSGLGKNIQYF.

This chain links TRBV27 with TRBJ2-6, with D unclear. V was pared by 6 bases and J by 0 bases, with 9 bases between. This CDR3 is 15 amino acids long. Germline values: CDR1 MNHEY, CDR2 SMNVEV (reference sequence). CDR3 in DNA: TGTGCCAGCAGGCCCCTAACCTCTGGGGCCAACGTCCTGACTTTC. Translation gives CASRPLTSGANVLTF.

This clonotype came up a few times. The chain combines TRBV13 with TRBJ2-1; no firm D call. Deletions cut 4 bases from V and 5 bases from J, with 12 bases between. The CDR3 is 14 residues long. The germline V gene encodes CDR1 PRHDT and CDR2 FYEKMQ (reference sequence). The CDR3 nucleotides are TGTGCCAGCAGCTCTAACTGGGATAACAATGAGCAGTTCTTC. Translation gives CASSSNWDNNEQFF.

By share of the sample, this clonotype is medium-sized. This rearrangement joins TRBV10-2 to TRBJ2-7; D call uncertain. Trimming cost V 3 bases and J 3 bases, with 9 bases left between them. Germline V gives CDR1 WSHSY, CDR2 SAAADI. The CDR3 is 13 amino acids. CDR3 in amino acids: CASSETPRYEQYF. Written as DNA, the CDR3 is TGCGCCAGCAGTGAAACCCCTCGCTACGAGCAGTACTTC.

The chain is built from TRBV11-2 and TRBJ2-1; D is possibly TRBD2 (7 bases). The V and J ends lost 0 bases and 3 bases respectively, with 12 bases between them. This CDR3 region has 16 residues. The germline gives CDR1 SGHAT, CDR2 FQNNGV. The CDR3 region is CASSLDRGAVYNEQFF. The CDR3 DNA sequence: TGTGCCAGCAGCTTAGATCGGGGGGCTGTCTACAATGAGCAGTTCTTC.

For the CDR3, the DNA is TGTGCCAGCAGTAAAGGCTCATCCCAGTACTTC. It is translated as CASSKGSSQYF. J is TRBJ2-5 and V is TRBV6-2 or TRBV6-3; D unresolved. Trimming took off 5 bases at V and 9 bases at J, with 10 bases between the two ends. The germline V gene encodes CDR1 MNHEY and CDR2 SVGEGT. This CDR3 spans 11 amino acids.

The rearrangement links TRBV7-9 to TRBJ1-4; D unclear. The V end lost 5 bases, the J end lost 7 bases, and 17 bases lay between the germline ends. Germline CDR1 reads SEHNR; CDR2 reads FQNEAQ (reference sequence). The CDR3 contains 15 residues. In DNA, the CDR3 is TGTGCCAGCAGCCCACTGGGTGGGTCGGGTGAAAAACTGTTTTTT. It yields the protein CASSPLGGSGEKLFF.

The rearrangement uses TRBV20-1 and TRBJ2-1; 7 positions match TRBD2. Germline lookup yields CDR1 DFQATT and CDR2 SNEGSKA (reference sequence). The length of the CDR3 is 15 residues. After removal of 7 bases from V and 1 base from J, the junction contained 10 bases not matched to a gene. CDR3 bases: TGCAGTGGGTTACCGGCGGGAGAATCCTACAATGAGCAGTTCTTC. It encodes CSGLPAGESYNEQFF.

In its sample, this clonotype was seen once. The chain has TRBV3-1 and TRBJ2-1; 8 nucleotides align to TRBD2. The CDR3 is made up of 16 amino acids. With 3 bases clipped from V and 8 bases from J, the junction kept 12 bases outside the gene matches. The germline gives CDR1 LGHDT, CDR2 YNNKEL (reference sequence). The CDR3 nucleotides are TGTGCCAGCAGCCAGGGTATAGCGGGGTCCCGCGATGAGCAGTTCTTC. This gives the protein CASSQGIAGSRDEQFF.

The chain links TRBV28 to TRBJ2-7, with D perhaps assigned TRBD1 or TRBD2 (5 bases each). V was pared by 8 bases and J by 3 bases, with 17 bases between. This CDR3 comprises 14 residues. Germline CDR1 is MDHEN and CDR2 is SYDVKM. CDR3: CASGGAMAIYEQYF. The CDR3 coding sequence is TGTGCCAGCGGGGGAGCGATGGCCATCTACGAGCAGTACTTC.

This clonotype was detected only a few times. One junction end does not reproduce the germline sequence, and a read error may be involved. V gene TRBV5-1 combines with J gene TRBJ1-4; D call uncertain. The CDR3 contains 15 residues. The germline gives CDR1 SGHRS, CDR2 YFSETQ. CDR3 DNA: TGCGCCAGCAGGTTGGCGGGAGGTTTCGGAGAAAAACGGTTTTTT. Translated, it gives CASRLAGGFGEKRFF.

The table lists this clonotype with a count of one. The chain's CDR3 is CASSPTGTSGTRADTQYF. CDR3 DNA sequence: TGTGCCAGCAGCCCGACCGGGACTAGCGGGACCCGTGCCGATACGCAGTATTTT. V gene TRBV4-2 combines with J gene TRBJ2-3; 13 bases match TRBD2. The CDR3 runs 18 residues. The V segment lost 4 bases and the J segment 6 bases; nucleotides outside the gene matches: 13. Per germline, CDR1 LGHNA and CDR2 YNFKEQ.

This clonotype was observed a handful of times. The rearrangement joins TRBV7-2 to TRBJ2-3, with TRBD2 identical over 7 bases. Per germline, CDR1 SGHTA and CDR2 FQGNSA. This CDR3 has 14 residues. Trimming took 3 bases from V and 8 from J; bases not matched to a gene: 8. The DNA for the CDR3 is TGTGCCAGCAGCTTTTACGGACTAGAGATTACGCAGTATTTT. Its protein is CASSFYGLEITQYF.

This clonotype came up once. The V and J genes are TRBV10-3 and TRBJ2-3; 9 bases map to TRBD2. The CDR3 has 14 amino acids. Per the germline V gene, CDR1 is ENHRY and CDR2 is SYGVKD. Trimming took 6 bases from V and 3 from J; bases not matched to a gene: 4. The CDR3 loop reads CAISQTSGTDTQYF. Here the CDR3 DNA reads TGTGCCATCAGCCAGACTAGCGGTACAGATACGCAGTATTTT.

The chain combines TRBV29-1 with TRBJ1-2; TRBD1 matches at 8 bases. With V trimmed by 3 bases and J by 2 bases, 8 bases remained unmatched. This CDR3 contains 15 residues. In germline, CDR1 is SQVTM, CDR2 ANQGSEA. The CDR3 nucleotides read TGCAGCGTTGAGGCTGGGCAGGGGGCCAACTATGGCTACACCTTC. Translating gives CSVEAGQGANYGYTF.